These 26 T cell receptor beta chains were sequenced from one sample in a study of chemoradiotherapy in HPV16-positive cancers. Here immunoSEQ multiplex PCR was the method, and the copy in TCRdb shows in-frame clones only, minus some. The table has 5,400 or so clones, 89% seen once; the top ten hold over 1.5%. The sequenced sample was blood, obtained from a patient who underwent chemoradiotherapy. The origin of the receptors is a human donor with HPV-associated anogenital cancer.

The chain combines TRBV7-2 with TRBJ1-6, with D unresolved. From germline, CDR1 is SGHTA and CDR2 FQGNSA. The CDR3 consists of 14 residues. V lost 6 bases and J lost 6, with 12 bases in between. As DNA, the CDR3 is TGTGCCAGCAGTTTGGAGGGCGCTAATTCACCCCTCCACTTT. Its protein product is CASSLEGANSPLHF.

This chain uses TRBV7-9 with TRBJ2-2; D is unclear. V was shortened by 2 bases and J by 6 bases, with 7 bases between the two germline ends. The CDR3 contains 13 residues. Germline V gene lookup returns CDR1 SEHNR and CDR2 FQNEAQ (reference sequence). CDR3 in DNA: TGTGCCAGCAGCTTAAAAGAAGCCGGGGAGCTGTTTTTT. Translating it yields CASSLKEAGELFF. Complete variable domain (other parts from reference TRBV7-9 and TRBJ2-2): DTGVSQNPRHKITKRGQNVTFRCDPISEHNRLYWYRQTLGQGPEFLTYFQNEAQLEKSRLLSDRFSAERPKGSFSTLEIQRTEQGDSAMYLCASSLKEAGELFFGEGSRLTVL.

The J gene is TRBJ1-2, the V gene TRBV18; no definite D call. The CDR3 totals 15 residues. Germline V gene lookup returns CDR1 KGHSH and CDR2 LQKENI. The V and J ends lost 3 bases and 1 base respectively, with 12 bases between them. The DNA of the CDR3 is TGTGCCAGCTCACCCTTTGAGCAATTTAACTATGGCTACACCTTC. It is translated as CASSPFEQFNYGYTF. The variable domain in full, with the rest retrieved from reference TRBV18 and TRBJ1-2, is NAGVMQNPRHLVRRRGQEARLRCSPMKGHSHVYWYRQLPEEGLKFMVYLQKENIIDESGMPKERFSAEFPKEGPSILRIQQVVRGDSAAYFCASSPFEQFNYGYTFGSGTRLTVV.

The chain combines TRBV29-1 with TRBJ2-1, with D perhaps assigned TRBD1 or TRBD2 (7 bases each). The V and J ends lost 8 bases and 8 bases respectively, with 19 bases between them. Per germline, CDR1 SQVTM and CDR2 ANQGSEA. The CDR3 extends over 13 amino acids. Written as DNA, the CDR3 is TGCAGCTCTCGACTATCAGGGGGGGATGAGCAGTTCTTC. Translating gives CSSRLSGGDEQFF.

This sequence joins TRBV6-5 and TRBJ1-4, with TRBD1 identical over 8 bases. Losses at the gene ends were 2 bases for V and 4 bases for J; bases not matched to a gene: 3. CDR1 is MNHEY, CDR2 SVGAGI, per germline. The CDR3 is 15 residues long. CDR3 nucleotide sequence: TGTGCCAGCAGTTACGGGACAGGATTTAATGAAAAACTGTTTTTT. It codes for CASSYGTGFNEKLFF.

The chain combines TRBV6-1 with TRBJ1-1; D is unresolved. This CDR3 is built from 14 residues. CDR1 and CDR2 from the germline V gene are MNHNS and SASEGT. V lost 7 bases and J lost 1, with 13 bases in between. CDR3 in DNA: TGTGCCAGCACGGTGGGAGCGGCGAACACTGAAGCTTTCTTT. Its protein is CASTVGAANTEAFF.

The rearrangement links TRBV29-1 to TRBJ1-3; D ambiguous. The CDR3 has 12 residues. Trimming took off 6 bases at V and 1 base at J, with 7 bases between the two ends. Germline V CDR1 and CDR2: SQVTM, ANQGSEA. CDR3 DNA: TGCAGCGTAGAGTTTTCTGGAAACACCATATATTTT. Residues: CSVEFSGNTIYF.

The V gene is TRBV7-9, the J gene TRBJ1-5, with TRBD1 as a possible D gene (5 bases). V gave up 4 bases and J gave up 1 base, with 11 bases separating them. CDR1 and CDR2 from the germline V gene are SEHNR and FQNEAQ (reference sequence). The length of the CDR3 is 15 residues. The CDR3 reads CASSSEWTSNQPQHF. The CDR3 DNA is TGTGCCAGCAGCTCCGAATGGACAAGCAATCAGCCCCAGCATTTT.

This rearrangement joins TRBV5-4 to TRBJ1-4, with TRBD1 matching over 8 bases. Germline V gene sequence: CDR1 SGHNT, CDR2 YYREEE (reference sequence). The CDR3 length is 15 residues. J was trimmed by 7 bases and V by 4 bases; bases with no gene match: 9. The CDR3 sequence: CASSLAGTGAEKLFF. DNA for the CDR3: TGTGCCAGCAGCCTGGCCGGGACAGGAGCTGAAAAACTGTTTTTT.

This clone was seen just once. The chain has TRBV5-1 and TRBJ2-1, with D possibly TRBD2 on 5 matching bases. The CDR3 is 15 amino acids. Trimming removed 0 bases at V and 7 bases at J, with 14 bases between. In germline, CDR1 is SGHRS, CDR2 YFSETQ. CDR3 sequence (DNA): TGCGCCAGCAGCTTGGCGGCGGTATCGGGGAATGAGCAGTTCTTC. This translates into CASSLAAVSGNEQFF.

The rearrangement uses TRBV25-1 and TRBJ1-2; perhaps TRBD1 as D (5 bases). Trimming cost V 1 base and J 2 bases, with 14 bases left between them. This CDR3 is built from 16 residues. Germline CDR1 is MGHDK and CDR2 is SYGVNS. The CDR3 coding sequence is TGTGCCAGCAGTGAATTCGGGGGGGGGTTAAACTATGGCTACACCTTC. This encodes CASSEFGGGLNYGYTF.

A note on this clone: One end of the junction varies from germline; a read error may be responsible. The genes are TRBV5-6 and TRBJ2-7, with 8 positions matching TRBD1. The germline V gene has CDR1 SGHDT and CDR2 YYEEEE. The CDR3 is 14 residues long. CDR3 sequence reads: CASSVDRVSHEQYF. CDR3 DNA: TGTGCCAGCAGCGTGGACAGGGTCTCCCACGAGCAGTACTTC.

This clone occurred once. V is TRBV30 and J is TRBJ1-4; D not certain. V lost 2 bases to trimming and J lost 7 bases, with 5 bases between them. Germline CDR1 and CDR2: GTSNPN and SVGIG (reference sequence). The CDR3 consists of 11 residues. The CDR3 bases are TGTGCCTGGAGTTTAGGTGAAAAACTGTTTTTT. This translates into CAWSLGEKLFF. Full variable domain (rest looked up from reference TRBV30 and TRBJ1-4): SQTIHQWPATLVQPVGSPLSLECTVEGTSNPNLYWYRQAAGRGLQLLFYSVGIGQISSEVPQNLSASRPQDRQFILSSKKLLLSDSGFYLCAWSLGEKLFFGSGTQLSVL.

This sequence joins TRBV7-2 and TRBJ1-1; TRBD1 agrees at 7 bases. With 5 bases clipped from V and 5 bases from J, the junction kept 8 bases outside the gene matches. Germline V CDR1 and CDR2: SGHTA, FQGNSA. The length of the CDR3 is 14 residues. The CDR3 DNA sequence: TGTGCCAGCAGCCGTCCCCAACAGGGGACTGAAGCTTTCTTT. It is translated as CASSRPQQGTEAFF.

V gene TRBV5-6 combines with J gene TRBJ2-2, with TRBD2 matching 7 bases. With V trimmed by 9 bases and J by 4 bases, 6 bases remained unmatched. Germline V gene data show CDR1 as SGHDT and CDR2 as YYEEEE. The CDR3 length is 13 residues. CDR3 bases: TGTGCCACCTTAGCGGGTGGCACCGGGGAGCTGTTTTTT. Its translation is CATLAGGTGELFF.

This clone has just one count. The CDR3 loop reads CASSLVAGGTYEQYF. The CDR3 DNA reads as TGTGCCAGCAGCTTAGTTGCGGGGGGGACCTACGAGCAGTACTTC. The chain is built from TRBV7-2 and TRBJ2-7; 9 bases map to TRBD2. V shed 1 base and J 2 bases; nucleotides not matched to a gene: 3. Germline CDR1 and CDR2: SGHTA and FQGNSA. The CDR3 is 15 amino acids.

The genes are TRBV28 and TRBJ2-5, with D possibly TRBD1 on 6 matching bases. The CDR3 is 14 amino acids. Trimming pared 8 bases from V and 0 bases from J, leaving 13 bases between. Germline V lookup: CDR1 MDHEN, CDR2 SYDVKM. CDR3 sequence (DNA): TGTGCCAGCCGGTCGACAGGCTACCAAGAGACCCAGTACTTC. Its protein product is CASRSTGYQETQYF.

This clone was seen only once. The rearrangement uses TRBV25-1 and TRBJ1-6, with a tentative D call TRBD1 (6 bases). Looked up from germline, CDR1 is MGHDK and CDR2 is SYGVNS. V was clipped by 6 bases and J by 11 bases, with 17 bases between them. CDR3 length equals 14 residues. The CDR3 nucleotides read TGTGCCAGCAGCTCGATCGGGACAAATACACCCCTCCACTTT. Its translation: CASSSIGTNTPLHF.

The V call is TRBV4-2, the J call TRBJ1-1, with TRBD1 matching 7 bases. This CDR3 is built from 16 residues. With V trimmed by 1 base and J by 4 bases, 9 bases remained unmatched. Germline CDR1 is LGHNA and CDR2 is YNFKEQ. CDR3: CASSQGPQGSGTEAFF. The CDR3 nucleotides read TGTGCCAGCAGCCAAGGCCCACAGGGGTCAGGCACTGAAGCTTTCTTT.

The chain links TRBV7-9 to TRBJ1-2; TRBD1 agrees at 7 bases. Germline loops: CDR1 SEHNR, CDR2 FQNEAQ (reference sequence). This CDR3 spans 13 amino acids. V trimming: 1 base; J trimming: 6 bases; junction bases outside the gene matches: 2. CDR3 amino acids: CASSLDRGHGYTF. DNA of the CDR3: TGTGCCAGCAGCTTAGACAGGGGACATGGCTACACCTTC.

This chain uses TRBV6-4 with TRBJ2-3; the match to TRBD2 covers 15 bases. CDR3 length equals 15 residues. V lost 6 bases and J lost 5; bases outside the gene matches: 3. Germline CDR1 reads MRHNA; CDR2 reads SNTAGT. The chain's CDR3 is CASSPGLAGGDTQYF. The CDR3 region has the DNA TGTGCCAGCAGCCCGGGACTAGCGGGGGGAGATACGCAGTATTTT.

The CDR3 loop reads CASEDWGRPYEQYF. The CDR3 nucleotides are TGTGCCAGTGAAGACTGGGGAAGACCCTACGAGCAGTACTTC. The J gene is TRBJ2-7, the V gene TRBV19; D is unresolved. Trimming took 8 bases from V and 2 from J, leaving 16 bases between them. The CDR3 runs to 14 residues. Germline lookup yields CDR1 LNHDA and CDR2 SQIVND (reference sequence).

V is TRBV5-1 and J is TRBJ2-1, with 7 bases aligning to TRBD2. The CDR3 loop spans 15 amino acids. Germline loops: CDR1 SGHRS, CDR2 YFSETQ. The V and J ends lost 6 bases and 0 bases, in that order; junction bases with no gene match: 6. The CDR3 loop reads CASTFGGNSYNEQFF. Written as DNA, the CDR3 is TGCGCCAGCACATTCGGGGGGAACTCCTACAATGAGCAGTTCTTC.

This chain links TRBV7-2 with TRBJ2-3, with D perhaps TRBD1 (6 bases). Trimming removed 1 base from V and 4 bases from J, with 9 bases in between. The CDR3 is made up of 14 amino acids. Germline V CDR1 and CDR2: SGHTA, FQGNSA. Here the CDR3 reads CASSLGTDPDTQYF. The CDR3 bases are TGTGCCAGCAGCTTAGGGACAGATCCAGATACGCAGTATTTT.

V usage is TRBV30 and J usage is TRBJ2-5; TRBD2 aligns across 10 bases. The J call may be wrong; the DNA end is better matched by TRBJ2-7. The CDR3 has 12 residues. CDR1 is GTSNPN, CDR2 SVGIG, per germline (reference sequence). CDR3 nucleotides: TGTGCCTGGTCTAGCGGGAGCTACGAGCAGTACTTC. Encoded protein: CAWSSGSYEQYF.

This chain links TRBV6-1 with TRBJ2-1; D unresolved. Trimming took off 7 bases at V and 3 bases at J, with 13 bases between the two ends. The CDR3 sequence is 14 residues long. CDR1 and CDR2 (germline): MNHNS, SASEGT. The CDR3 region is CASTEIRLYNEQFF. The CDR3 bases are TGTGCCAGCACGGAGATTCGGCTCTACAATGAGCAGTTCTTC.